These 8 T cell receptor beta chains share one sample of origin, sequenced in a study of cytomegalovirus exposure and HLA in healthy donors. The PCR had 60 Vbeta and 13 Jbeta primers. Measured with immunoSEQ multiplex PCR; TCRdb has only the in-frame clones, and not every one. The listing contains about 54,000 clones. The sequenced sample was PBMCs. These receptors came from a woman aged 40 to 55 in good health and CMV-seronegative.

The rearrangement links TRBV28 to TRBJ2-7; 13 nucleotides match TRBD2. Per the germline V gene, CDR1 is MDHEN and CDR2 is SYDVKM. J was trimmed by 3 bases and V by 4 bases; bases with no gene match: 6. This CDR3 has 16 residues. The CDR3 sequence: CASSSRTSGRVYEQYF. The DNA of the CDR3 is TGTGCCAGCAGTTCACGGACTAGCGGGAGAGTCTACGAGCAGTACTTC.

DNA of the CDR3: TGTGCCAGCAGCGTAAGCACAGGCACTGAAGCTTTCTTT. Protein sequence: CASSVSTGTEAFF. The chain carries TRBV9 and TRBJ1-1; D may be TRBD1 (5 bases). The V end lost 1 base, the J end lost 4 bases, and 8 bases lay between the germline ends. CDR1 and CDR2 from the germline V gene are SGDLS and YYNGEE. This CDR3 region has 13 residues. Based on the CDR3 plus reference TRBV9 and TRBJ1-1, the full variable domain is DSGVTQTPKHLITATGQRVTLRCSPRSGDLSVYWYQQSLDQGLQFLIQYYNGEERAKGNILERFSAQQFPDLHSELNLSSLELGDSALYFCASSVSTGTEAFFGQGTRLTVV.

V usage is TRBV7-8 and J usage is TRBJ2-7; TRBD1 agrees at 8 bases. Trimming cost V 5 bases and J 5 bases; bases outside gene matches: 2. Germline V gene lookup returns CDR1 SGHVS and CDR2 FQNEAQ. This CDR3 has 12 amino acids. The CDR3 sequence: CASSATGDEQYF. Here the CDR3 DNA reads TGTGCCAGCAGCGCGACAGGGGACGAGCAGTACTTC.

The J gene is TRBJ2-7, the V gene TRBV30, with 9 nucleotides matching TRBD1. J was trimmed by 0 bases and V by 8 bases; bases with no gene match: 5. CDR1 GTSNPN and CDR2 SVGIG come from the germline V gene (reference sequence). The CDR3 consists of 13 residues. CDR3 sequence reads: CAGGTGRSYEQYF. The CDR3 nucleotides read TGTGCCGGCGGGACAGGGCGCTCCTACGAGCAGTACTTC.

This chain links TRBV4-2 with TRBJ2-7; 9 bases agree with TRBD2. The CDR3 is made up of 18 amino acids. The junction had 16 bases not matched to a gene; V was cut back by 4 bases and J by 3 bases. CDR1 and CDR2 from the germline V gene are LGHNA and YNFKEQ. The CDR3 nucleotides read TGTGCCAGCAGCCCCCGGGGGTTGAGTGTTAGCGGGGGCTACGAGCAGTACTTC. Encoded protein: CASSPRGLSVSGGYEQYF.

The chain couples TRBV4-1 to TRBJ2-5; D perhaps matches TRBD2 (5 bases). From germline, CDR1 is MGHRA and CDR2 YSYEKL. The V gene lost 3 bases and the J gene lost 1 base, with 15 bases spanning the gap. The CDR3 is 16 residues long. The CDR3 loop reads CASSHGGRRTQETQYF. CDR3 sequence (DNA): TGCGCCAGCAGCCACGGCGGGCGGCGTACCCAAGAGACCCAGTACTTC.

The chain employs TRBV18 and TRBJ1-2; TRBD1 aligns across 7 bases. V was pared by 2 bases and J by 6 bases, with 6 bases of the junction left unmatched. The CDR3 is 14 amino acids. Germline-derived CDR1 and CDR2 are KGHSH and LQKENI. Here the CDR3 DNA reads TGTGCCAGCTCACCAGGAGGGGGCGCGAATGGCTACACCTTC. Translation: CASSPGGGANGYTF. Full variable domain (outside the CDR3, taken from reference TRBV18 and TRBJ1-2): NAGVMQNPRHLVRRRGQEARLRCSPMKGHSHVYWYRQLPEEGLKFMVYLQKENIIDESGMPKERFSAEFPKEGPSILRIQQVVRGDSAAYFCASSPGGGANGYTFGSGTRLTVV.

The genes are TRBV7-7 and TRBJ2-5, with 8 bases identical to TRBD1. The length of the CDR3 is 14 residues. In germline, CDR1 is SSHAT, CDR2 FNYEAQ (reference sequence). J gave up 1 base and V 3 bases, and 1 base lay outside the gene matches. For the CDR3, the DNA is TGTGCCAGCAGCTTCGGGACAGGCCAAGAGACCCAGTACTTC. It specifies CASSFGTGQETQYF. Full variable domain (outside the CDR3, taken from reference TRBV7-7 and TRBJ2-5): GAGVSQSPRYKVTKRGQDVTLRCDPISSHATLYWYQQALGQGPEFLTYFNYEAQPDKSGLPSDRFSAERPEGSISTLTIQRTEQRDSAMYRCASSFGTGQETQYFGPGTRLLVL.